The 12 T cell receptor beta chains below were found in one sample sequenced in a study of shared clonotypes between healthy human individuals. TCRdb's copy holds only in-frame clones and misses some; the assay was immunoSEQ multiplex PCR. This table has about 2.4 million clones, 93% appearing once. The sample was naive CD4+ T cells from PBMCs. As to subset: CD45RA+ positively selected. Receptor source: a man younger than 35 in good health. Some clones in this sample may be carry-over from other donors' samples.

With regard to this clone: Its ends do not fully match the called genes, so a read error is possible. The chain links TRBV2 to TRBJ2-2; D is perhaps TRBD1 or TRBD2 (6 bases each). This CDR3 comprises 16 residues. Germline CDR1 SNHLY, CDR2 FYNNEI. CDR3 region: CANSGLMTGNTGELFF. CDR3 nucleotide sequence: TGTGCCAACAGTGGACTAATGACAGGAAACACCGGGGAGCTGTTTTTT.

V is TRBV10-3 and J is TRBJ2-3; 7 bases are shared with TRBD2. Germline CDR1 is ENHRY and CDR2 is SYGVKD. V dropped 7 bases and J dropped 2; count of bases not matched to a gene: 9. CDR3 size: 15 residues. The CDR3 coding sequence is TGTGCCATCACCCCCGGGACTACGTACACAGATACGCAGTATTTT. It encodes CAITPGTTYTDTQYF.

CDR3 loop: CASSVMGRGLDTDTQYF. The CDR3 nucleotides read TGTGCCAGCAGCGTAATGGGCAGGGGGCTTGACACAGATACGCAGTATTTT. The chain recombines TRBV9 with TRBJ2-3; 8 bases match TRBD1. Germline-derived CDR1 and CDR2 are SGDLS and YYNGEE. With V trimmed by 1 base and J by 2 bases, 9 bases remained unmatched. CDR3 length: 17 residues.

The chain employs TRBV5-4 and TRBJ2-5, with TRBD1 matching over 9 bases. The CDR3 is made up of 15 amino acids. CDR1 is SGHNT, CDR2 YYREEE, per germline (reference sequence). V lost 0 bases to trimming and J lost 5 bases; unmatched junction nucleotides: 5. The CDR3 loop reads CASSLAGTGRETQYF. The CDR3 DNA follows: TGTGCCAGCAGCTTGGCGGGGACAGGGAGGGAGACCCAGTACTTC.

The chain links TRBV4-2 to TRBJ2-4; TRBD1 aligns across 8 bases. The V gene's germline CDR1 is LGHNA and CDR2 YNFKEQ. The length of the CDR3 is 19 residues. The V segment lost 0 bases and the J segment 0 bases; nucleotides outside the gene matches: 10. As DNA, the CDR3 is TGTGCCAGCAGCCAAGACCCGCAGGGGGCCGATCCAGCCAAAAACATTCAGTACTTC. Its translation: CASSQDPQGADPAKNIQYF.

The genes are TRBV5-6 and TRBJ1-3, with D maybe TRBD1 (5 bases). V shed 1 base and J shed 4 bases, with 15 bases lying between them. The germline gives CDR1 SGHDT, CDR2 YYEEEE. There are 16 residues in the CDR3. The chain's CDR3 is CASSLSGRVGGNTIYF. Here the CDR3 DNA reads TGTGCCAGCAGCTTGTCGGGCAGGGTGGGCGGAAACACCATATATTTT.

CDR3 amino acids: CASSAEGAQRGYTF. CDR3 bases: TGTGCCAGCAGCGCGGAGGGGGCGCAACGAGGCTACACCTTC. The chain is built from TRBV7-8 and TRBJ1-2, with TRBD1 matching over 7 bases. From germline, CDR1 is SGHVS and CDR2 FQNEAQ. The V gene end was trimmed by 5 bases and the J gene end by 8 bases; junction bases not matched to a gene: 11. The CDR3 totals 14 residues.

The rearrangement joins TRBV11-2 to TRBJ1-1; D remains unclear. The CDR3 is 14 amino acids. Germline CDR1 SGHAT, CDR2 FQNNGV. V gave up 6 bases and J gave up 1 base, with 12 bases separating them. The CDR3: CASRGAFQNTEAFF. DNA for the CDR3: TGTGCCAGCAGGGGCGCTTTCCAGAACACTGAAGCTTTCTTT.

Here the CDR3 DNA reads TGTGCCAGCAGTCCCGGGGCCCGCGGGGAGCTGTTTTTT. It translates to CASSPGARGELFF. The chain is built from TRBV6-6 and TRBJ2-2, with D perhaps TRBD1 or TRBD2 (5 bases each). Germline V gives CDR1 MNHNY, CDR2 SVGAGI (reference sequence). V was shortened by 5 bases and J by 7 bases, with 11 bases between the two germline ends. This CDR3 is 13 amino acids long.

The CDR3: CATSRDRAAGELFF. CDR3 DNA sequence: TGTGCCACCAGCAGAGATCGAGCGGCCGGGGAGCTGTTTTTT. This chain connects TRBV15 to TRBJ2-2; D perhaps matches TRBD2 (5 bases). The CDR3 consists of 14 residues. Germline CDR1 LNHNV, CDR2 YYDKDF (reference sequence). Trimming removed 0 bases at V and 6 bases at J, with 8 bases between.

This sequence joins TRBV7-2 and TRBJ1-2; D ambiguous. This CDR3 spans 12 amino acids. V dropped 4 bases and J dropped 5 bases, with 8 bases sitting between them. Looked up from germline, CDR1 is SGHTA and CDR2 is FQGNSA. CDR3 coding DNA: TGTGCCAGCAGCTCACACCCTTATGGCTACACCTTC. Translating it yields CASSSHPYGYTF.

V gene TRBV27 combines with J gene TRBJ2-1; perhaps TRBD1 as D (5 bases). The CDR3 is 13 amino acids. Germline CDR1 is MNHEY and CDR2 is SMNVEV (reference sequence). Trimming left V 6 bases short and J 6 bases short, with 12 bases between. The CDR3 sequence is CASSRTDSNEQFF. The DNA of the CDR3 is TGTGCCAGCAGCCGAACCGACAGCAATGAGCAGTTCTTC.